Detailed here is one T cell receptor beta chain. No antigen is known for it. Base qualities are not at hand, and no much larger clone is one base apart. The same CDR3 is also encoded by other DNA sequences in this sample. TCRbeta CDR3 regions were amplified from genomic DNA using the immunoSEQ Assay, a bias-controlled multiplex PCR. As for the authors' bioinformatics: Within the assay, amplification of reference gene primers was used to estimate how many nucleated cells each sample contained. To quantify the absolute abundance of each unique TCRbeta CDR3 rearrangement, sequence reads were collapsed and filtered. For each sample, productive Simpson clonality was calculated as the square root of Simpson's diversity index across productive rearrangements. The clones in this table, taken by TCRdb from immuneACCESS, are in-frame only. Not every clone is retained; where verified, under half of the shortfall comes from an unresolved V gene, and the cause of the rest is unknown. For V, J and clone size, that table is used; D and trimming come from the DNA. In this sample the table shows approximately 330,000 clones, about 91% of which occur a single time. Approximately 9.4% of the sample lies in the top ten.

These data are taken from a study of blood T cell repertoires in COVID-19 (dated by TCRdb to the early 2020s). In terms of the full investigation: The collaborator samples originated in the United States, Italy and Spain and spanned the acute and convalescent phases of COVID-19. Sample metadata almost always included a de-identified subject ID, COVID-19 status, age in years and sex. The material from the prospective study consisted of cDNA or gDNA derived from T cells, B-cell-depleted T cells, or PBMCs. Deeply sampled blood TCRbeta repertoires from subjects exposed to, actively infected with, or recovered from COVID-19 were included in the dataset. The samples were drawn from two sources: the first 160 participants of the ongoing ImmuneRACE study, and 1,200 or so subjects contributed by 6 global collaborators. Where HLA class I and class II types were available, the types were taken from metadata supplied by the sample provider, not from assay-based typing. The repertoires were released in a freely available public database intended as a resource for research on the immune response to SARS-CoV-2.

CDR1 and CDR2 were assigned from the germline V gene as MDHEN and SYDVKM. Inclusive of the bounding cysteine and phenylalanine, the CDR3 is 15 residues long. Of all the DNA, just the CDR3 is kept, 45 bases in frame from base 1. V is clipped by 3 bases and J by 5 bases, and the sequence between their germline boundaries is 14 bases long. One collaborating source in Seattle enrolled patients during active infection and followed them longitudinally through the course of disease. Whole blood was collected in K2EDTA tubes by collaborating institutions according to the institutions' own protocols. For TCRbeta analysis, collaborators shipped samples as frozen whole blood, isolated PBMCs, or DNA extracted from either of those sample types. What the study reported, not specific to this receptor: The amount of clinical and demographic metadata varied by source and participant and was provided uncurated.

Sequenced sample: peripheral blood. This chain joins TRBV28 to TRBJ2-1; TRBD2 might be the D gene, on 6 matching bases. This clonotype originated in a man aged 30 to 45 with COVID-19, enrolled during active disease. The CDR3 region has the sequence CASSFSGRGNNEQFF. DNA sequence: TGTGCCAGCAGTTTCTCCGGGAGAGGTAACAATGAGCAGTTCTTC.